The present T cell receptor beta chain was sequenced within a study of blood T cells in healthy people across ages. Findings of the study overall: Higher naive T cell percentage went strongly together with higher TCR beta diversity. Whereas aged donors had fewer naive CD4+ cells, long-lived donors had more of them and higher diversity.

The total RNA that was extracted per sample amounted to at least 5.5 micrograms. As regards this clonotype: Its antigen is unidentified.

The use of a sample-barcoded 5' primer and a J-beta primer mix characterized a second PCR of about 7 to 12 cycles. TCRdb analysed the 5' RACE reads with MiXCR anew, one entry per CDR3 protein. The data hold some 1.5 million distinct CDR3 sequences, with roughly 30% observed a single time. With V trimmed by 6 bases and J by 1 base, 5 bases remained unmatched. Germline lookup yields CDR1 KGHSH and CDR2 LQKENI. This CDR3 is built from 14 residues. J is TRBJ1-1 and V is TRBV18, with 7 bases fitting TRBD1. Sequences were obtained from blood. The receptor comes from a young woman in good health. CDR3 nucleotide sequence: TGTGCCAGCTCCCCGGACAGGCCGAACACTGAAGCTTTCTTT. Amino acids: CASSPDRPNTEAFF.